This TCR beta chain was observed in a study of shared clonotypes between healthy human individuals (dated by TCRdb to the early 2020s). Regarding the research as a whole: A couple of women and three men aged 18 to 49 years were included in the cohort. Leukapheresis yielded between about 0.9 and 8.9 billion PBMCs per donor. To increase sequencing depth and limit assay-specific biases, TCR repertoire library preparation and sequencing were carried out by different laboratories using diverse techniques. To estimate repertoire size and how much clonotypes are shared between individuals, the study performed deep sequencing of blood TCR repertoires from a few healthy adults. Per donor, three plates each were used for CD4 naive and CD4 memory, two for CD8 naive, and one for CD8 memory. The paper's findings and limits, for the study overall: Sampling was restricted to blood, and TCR repertoires in tissue are likely to differ from TCR repertoires in blood. Naive subsets generally had larger estimated clonotype richness than memory subsets did. Higher generation probabilities were observed for clonotypes shared by all four sorted-subset donors than for non-shared clonotypes. Incomplete sequencing was indicated by rarefaction of sorted-subset datasets, despite the large sequencing depth. Pairwise subsampling indicated that sequencing depth was expected to affect the degree of clonotype sharing among donors. When four donors were compared, the shared fraction of clonotypes was roughly 4.8% for naive CD4, around 3.6% for naive CD8, more than 2% for memory CD4, and less than 0.5% for memory CD8. Because the study included a small number of donors, the genetic and exposure-history diversity represented was limited.

Using the deep immunoSEQ assay, TCR CDR3 regions were amplified from genomic DNA by multiplex PCR. Extracted genomic DNA from each cell subset was distributed evenly across all wells of several immunoSEQ 96-well plates, and each plate was treated as a replicate. For sorted subsets, 200 ng of genomic DNA, equivalent to around 31,000 T cell genomes, went into each replicate PCR. Purified libraries were quantified with a Qubit 3.0 fluorometer, sized on a Bioanalyzer 2100, and re-quantified with the KAPA Library Quantification kit. Each immunoSEQ 96-well plate was sequenced on its own single-read 150-cycle Illumina NextSeq 550 flow cell. On the study's bioinformatics: Because only junctional sequences without quality scores were contained in the immunoSEQ output, filtering matching that applied to full-length reads could not be performed. To assign V/J genes and CDR3, sequences were annotated using PyIR, a Python wrapper for IgBLAST v1.9, with IMGT germline references. Reads were removed for weak V/J assignments (E-value above 1e-6), missing CDR3, stop codons, out-of-frame junctions, or ambiguous translated residues. A V3J clonotype was defined by an identical inferred V gene, J gene, and CDR3 amino acid sequence. To compute the percentage overlap between repertoires, the number of shared unique clonotypes was divided by the size of the smaller repertoire. Repertoire richness was assessed with RTK rarefaction, the Chao1 estimator, and Recon v2.1 estimates of unobserved clonotypes. Generation probabilities were computed with OLGA for all TCRbeta clonotypes obtained by the gDNA method from a handful of donors. The clones in this table, taken by TCRdb from immuneACCESS, are in-frame only. Not every clone is retained; where verified, under half of the shortfall comes from an unresolved V gene, and the cause of the rest is unknown. V and J calls and clone size follow that table, whereas D and trimming were derived from the DNA. A total of about 2.4 million clones appear in this sample, over 85% of them only once. The top ten clones comprise 0.36% of the sample.

Reading from cysteine to phenylalanine, the CDR3 counts 14 amino acids. Of the read, only the CDR3 DNA is kept; its 42 bases are in frame from base 1. Based on the germline V gene, the CDR1 and CDR2 sequences are SGHTA and FQGNSA. The V end loses 1 base and the J end loses 3 bases, and a stretch of 8 bases separates them. Concerning this clone: Its antigen is currently not known. Nothing much larger sits one base from this clone, and base qualities are not available.

Donors were healthy HIV-negative adults with no recently reported acute infections or vaccinations. Only Caucasian adults living in Nashville, Tennessee, USA were represented among the donors. Magnetic negative selection was used to enrich CD4+ T cells, after which naive cells were positively selected on CD45RA and the negative fraction became the memory subset. Blood was obtained by leukapheresis, after which PBMCs were separated by Ficoll-Histopaque density gradient centrifugation and cryopreserved in liquid nitrogen vapor phase. Analytical flow cytometry was used to check the purity and quantity of each magnetically sorted T cell population. From each sorted fraction, genomic DNA was isolated and quantified by UV absorbance on a Nanodrop 2000c.

Sequenced: naive CD4+ T cells from PBMCs. This specimen's cell subset or site label, interpreted: CD45RA+ positively selected. The TCR originated in a man younger than 35 in good health. Some clones in this sample may be carry-over from other donors' samples. The V and J genes are TRBV7-2 and TRBJ2-3; TRBD1 is a possible D gene, resting on 5 matching bases. The sequence in DNA is TGTGCCAGCAGCTTAGACAGGTGGACAGATACGCAGTATTTT. This gives the protein CASSLDRWTDTQYF.